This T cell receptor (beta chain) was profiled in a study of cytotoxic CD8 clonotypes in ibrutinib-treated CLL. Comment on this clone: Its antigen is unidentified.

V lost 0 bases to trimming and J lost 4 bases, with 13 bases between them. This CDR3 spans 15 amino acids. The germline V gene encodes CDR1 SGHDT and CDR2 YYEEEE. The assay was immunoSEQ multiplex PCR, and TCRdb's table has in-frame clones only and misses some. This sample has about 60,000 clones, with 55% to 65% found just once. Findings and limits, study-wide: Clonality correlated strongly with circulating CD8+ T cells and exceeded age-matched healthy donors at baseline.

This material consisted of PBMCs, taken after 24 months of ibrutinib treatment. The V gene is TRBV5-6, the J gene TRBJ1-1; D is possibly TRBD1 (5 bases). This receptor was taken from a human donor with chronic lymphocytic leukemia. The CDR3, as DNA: TGTGCCAGCAGCTTGGGGGGCGATTGGGCCACTGAAGCTTTCTTT. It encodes CASSLGGDWATEAFF. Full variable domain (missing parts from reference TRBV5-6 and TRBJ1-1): DAGVTQSPTHLIKTRGQQVTLRCSPKSGHDTVSWYQQALGQGPQFIFQYYEEEERQRGNFPDRFSGHQFPNYSSELNVNALLLGDSALYLCASSLGGDWATEAFFGQGTRLTVV.